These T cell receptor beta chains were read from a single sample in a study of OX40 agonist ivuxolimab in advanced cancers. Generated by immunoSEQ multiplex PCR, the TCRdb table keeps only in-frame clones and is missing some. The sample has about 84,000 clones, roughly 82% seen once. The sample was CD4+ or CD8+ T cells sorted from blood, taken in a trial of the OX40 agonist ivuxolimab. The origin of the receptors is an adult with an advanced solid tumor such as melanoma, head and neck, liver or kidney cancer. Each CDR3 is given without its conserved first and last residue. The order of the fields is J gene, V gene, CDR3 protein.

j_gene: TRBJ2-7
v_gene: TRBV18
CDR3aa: ASSPRDRYEQY

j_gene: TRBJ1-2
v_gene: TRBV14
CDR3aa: ASSQEGRGGGYT

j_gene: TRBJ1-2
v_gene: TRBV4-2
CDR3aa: ASSQADRDGYT

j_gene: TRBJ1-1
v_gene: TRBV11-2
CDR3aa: ASSRSLNTEAF

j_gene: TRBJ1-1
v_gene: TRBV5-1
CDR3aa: ASSLDGGQNTEAF

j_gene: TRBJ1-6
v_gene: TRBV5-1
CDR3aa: ASSLVGGSANSPLH

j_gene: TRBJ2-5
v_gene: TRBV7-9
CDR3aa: ASSLQGARETQY

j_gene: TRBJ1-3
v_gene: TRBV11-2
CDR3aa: ASSLDSAGNTIY

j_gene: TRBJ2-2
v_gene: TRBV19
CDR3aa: ASTRGGLTNTGELF

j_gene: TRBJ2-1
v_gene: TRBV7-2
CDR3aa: ASSSSLGAGGLLPNEQF

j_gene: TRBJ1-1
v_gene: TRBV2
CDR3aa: ASSLGMNTEAF

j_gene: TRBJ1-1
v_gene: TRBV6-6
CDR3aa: ASRLIQGLMNTEAF

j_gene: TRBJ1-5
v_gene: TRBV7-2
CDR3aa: ASSPQSDQPQH

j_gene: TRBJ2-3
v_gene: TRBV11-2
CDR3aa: ASSLDGRGTDTQY

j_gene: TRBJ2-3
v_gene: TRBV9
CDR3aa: ASSVVAGGFTDTQY

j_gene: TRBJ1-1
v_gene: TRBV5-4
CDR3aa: ASRPSPGDLDTEAF

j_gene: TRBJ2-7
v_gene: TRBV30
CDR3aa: AWSWGGTAYEQY

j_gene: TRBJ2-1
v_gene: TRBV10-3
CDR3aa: AISISGGADEQF

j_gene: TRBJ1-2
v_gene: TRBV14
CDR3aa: ASSQDDRFLKGYT

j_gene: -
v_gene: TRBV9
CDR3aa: ASSAGPTPSYEQY

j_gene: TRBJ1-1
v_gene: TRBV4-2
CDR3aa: ASSQLRGTEAF

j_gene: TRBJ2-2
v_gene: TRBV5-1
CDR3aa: ASSLAGTGVTGELF

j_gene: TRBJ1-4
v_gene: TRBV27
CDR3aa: ASSLPRKGPRANEKLF

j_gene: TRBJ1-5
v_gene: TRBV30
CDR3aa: AWSVRGARNQPQH

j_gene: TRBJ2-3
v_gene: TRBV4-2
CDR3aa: ASSQGFYTQY

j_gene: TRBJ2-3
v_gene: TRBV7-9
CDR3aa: ASSLGTRGGDTQY

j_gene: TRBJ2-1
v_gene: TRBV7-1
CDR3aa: ASTPGGLAGNEQF

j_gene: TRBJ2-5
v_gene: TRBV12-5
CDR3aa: ASGLAGGTQY

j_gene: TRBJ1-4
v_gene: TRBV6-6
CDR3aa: ASSSPDRGRREKLF

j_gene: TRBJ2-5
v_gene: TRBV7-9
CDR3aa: ASSVTSGVETQY

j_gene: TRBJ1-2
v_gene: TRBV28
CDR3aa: ASRLNAGYT

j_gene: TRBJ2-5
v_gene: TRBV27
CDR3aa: ASSLSGGPMPQY

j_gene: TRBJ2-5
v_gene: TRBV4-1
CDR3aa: ASSQDPAGIETQY

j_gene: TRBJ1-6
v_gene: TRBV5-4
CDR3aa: ASSYQTGGVSPLH

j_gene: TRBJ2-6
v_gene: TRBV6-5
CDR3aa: ASLNSGANVLT

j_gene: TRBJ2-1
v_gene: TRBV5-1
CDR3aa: ASTTGGADNEQF

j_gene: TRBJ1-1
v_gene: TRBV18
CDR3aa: ASSPGLFGDTEAF

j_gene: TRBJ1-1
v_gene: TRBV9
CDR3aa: ASSNEGRGTEAF

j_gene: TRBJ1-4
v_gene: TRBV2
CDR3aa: ASMEMALNEKLF

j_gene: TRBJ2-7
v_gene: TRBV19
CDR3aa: ASSISGESIYEQY

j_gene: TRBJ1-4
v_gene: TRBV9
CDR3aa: ASSVVGGASEKLF

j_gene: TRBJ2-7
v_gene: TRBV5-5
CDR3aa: ASSLDGGSSYEQY

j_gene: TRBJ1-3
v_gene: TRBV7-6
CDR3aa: ASSSMLGEPGNTIY

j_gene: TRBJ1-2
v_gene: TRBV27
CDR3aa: ASSLSGSGYT